This note documents a single TCR beta chain sequence. This CDR3 is 15 amino acids long. V shed 0 bases, J shed 8 bases, and the junction held 8 bases outside the gene matches. Per germline, CDR1 GTSNPN and CDR2 SVGIG (reference sequence). In the study's own analysis: The assay estimated nucleated cells by amplifying reference gene primers. Generated by immunoSEQ multiplex PCR, the TCRdb table keeps only in-frame clones and is missing some. V, J and clone size derive from that table, while D and trimming were established from the DNA sequence. The profile shows around 260,000 clones, around 86% of them singletons. This record comes from a study of blood T cell repertoires in COVID-19. The overall study: Acute and convalescent COVID-19 specimens originated in the United States, Italy and Spain.

The clonotype originates from a man aged 40-49 years who had recovered from COVID-19. This sequence joins TRBV30 and TRBJ2-3; 10 nucleotides align to TRBD2. Sequenced material: peripheral blood. The CDR3 spells CAWSVKAGGGGTQYF. In DNA form, the CDR3 reads TGTGCCTGGAGTGTAAAAGCGGGAGGGGGGGGTACGCAGTATTTT.